This T cell receptor beta chain was obtained from a study of technical replicates of blood from several donors. Profiling relied on immunoSEQ multiplex PCR, and the TCRdb table lists in-frame clones only, not all of them. This table holds more than 75,000 clones, over 90% found once. In germline, CDR1 is MNHEY, CDR2 SVGAGI. The length of the CDR3 is 13 residues. V lost 10 bases and J 5 bases, leaving 17 bases between the germline ends. The specimen sequenced was T cells isolated from PBMCs. This receptor was taken from a human donor in good health. This rearrangement joins TRBV6-5 to TRBJ2-5; a possible D gene is TRBD1 (5 bases). CDR3 protein: CATEPDIGETQYF. The CDR3 DNA reads TGTGCCACCGAACCGGACATAGGGGAGACCCAGTACTTC.